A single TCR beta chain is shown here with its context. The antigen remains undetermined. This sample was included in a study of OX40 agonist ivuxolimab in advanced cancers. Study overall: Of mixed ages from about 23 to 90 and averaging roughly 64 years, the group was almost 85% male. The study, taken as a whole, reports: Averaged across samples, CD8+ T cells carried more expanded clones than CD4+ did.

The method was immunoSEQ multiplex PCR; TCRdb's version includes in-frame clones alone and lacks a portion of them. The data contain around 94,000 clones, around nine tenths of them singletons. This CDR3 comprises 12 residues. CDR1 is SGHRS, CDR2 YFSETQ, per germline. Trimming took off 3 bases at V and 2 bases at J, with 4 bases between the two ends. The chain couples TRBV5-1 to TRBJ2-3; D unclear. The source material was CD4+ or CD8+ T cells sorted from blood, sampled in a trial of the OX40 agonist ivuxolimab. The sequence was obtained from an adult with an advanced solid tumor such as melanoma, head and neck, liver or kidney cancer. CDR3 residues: CASSSHTDTQYF. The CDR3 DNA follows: TGCGCCAGCAGCTCTCACACAGATACGCAGTATTTT.